This T cell receptor beta chain was obtained from a study of beta chain features in type 1 diabetes. Notes on the study in general: When cDNA is sequenced, cells with high TCR expression could be over-represented. The study found moderately but significantly shorter TCRB CDR3s in all four CD4+ subsets of Type 1 diabetes patients. Any role of HLA type in TCRB rearrangement remained unresolved here. More deletions and fewer insertions at VDJ junctions were seen in type 1 diabetes patients.

CD4+ cells of the naive, central memory, regulatory and stem cell-like memory types were sorted via CD45RO/CCR7/CD25/CD127/CD95/CD27. V was trimmed by 2 bases and J by 7 bases, leaving 15 bases between them. The CDR3 contains 15 residues. CDR1 is LNHDA and CDR2 is SQIVND in the germline V gene (reference sequence). This clone turned up a few times. Its antigen is unidentified. Every bit of the isolated RNA underwent reverse transcription, so sequencing read expressed TCRB transcripts. The method was immunoSEQ multiplex PCR; TCRdb's version includes in-frame clones alone and lacks a portion of them. The data hold more than 95,000 clones, with 25% to 35% observed a single time.

Sequenced material: central memory CD4+ T cells from blood. This receptor was identified in a woman younger than 30 with type 1 diabetes. V usage is TRBV19 and J usage is TRBJ1-5; tentatively, D is TRBD1 (5 bases). CDR3 DNA: TGTGCCAGTAGTATAACCGGACAAATGGGACAGCCCCAGCATTTT. This gives the protein CASSITGQMGQPQHF.